This TCR beta chain appears in the sequencing data of a study of T cell responses to AZD1222 COVID-19 vaccine (dated by TCRdb to the early 2020s). Regarding the research as a whole: A total of about 240 trial participants underwent TCR sequencing, of whom 207 received two doses of AZD1222 and some 25 received two doses of the MenACWY control vaccine. Enrollment into the trials was organized by age into subgroups of 18-55, 56-69 and 70-plus years, and those subgroups contained roughly 160, 29 and 62 TCR-sequenced participants, respectively. Here is what the overall study found, with its caveats: Participants were mostly white British and included more females than males, and it was suggested by the authors that clonal diversity may have been underestimated. Because no samples from the day 14 peak response were available, repertoires could be characterized only after the peak T cell response. Nearly half of unique spike-specific TCRs reportedly recognized epitopes outside regions mutated in the B.1.351 and B.1.1.7 variants. In the small 56-69-year group, the increase in depth fell short of significance, most likely because of low power. After two AZD1222 doses, both the breadth and the depth of spike-specific TCRs were significantly higher than at day 0 and than in MenACWY recipients. CD4 TCRs associated with the vaccine covered the entire spike protein, and the dominant responses were in regions 160-218 and 743-854. Only five to seven AZD1222 recipients were SARS-CoV-2 seropositive at baseline, limiting conclusions about previously exposed vaccinees.

As concerns this clone: What antigen it recognizes has not been identified. Per-base qualities were not stored, and no clone one base away is much larger.

Spanning cysteine to phenylalanine, the CDR3 consists of 15 amino acids. Of all the DNA, just the CDR3 is kept, 45 bases in frame from base 1. The germline V gene gives CDR1 as MNHEY and CDR2 as SVGAGI. The V end gives up 7 bases and the J end 10 bases, leaving 14 bases in the junction not matched to a gene. The CDR3 regions of human TCRbeta chains were subjected to immunosequencing. For the original study's pipeline: Repertoire TCRs were matched against a reference library of SARS-CoV-2-specific TCRs generated with the MIRA antigen-specificity platform. Breadth was defined as the fraction of unique TCRs that were SARS-CoV-2-associated, and depth was defined as the fraction of total T cells that were SARS-CoV-2-associated. Using the MIRA data, each spike-specific TCR was assigned both to the spike region to which the TCR was reactive and to a CD4 or CD8 class. Log10-transformed breadth and depth values were compared by one-way ANOVA with Sidak's multiple comparisons tests. This is the immuneACCESS table as TCRdb keeps it, with only in-frame sequences that have V and J called. A part of the clones is gone; compared with another copy, unresolved V genes explain less than half, and the rest is unexplained. The V and J calls and clone size are taken from that table; D and trimming were inferred from the DNA. The sample contains about 76,000 clones, more than 60% of them found a single time. In total, the top ten clones hold 27% of the sample.

Interpreted using the paper, the time point label stands for: about 28 days (+/-7) after the second vaccine dose. The sample's treatment or condition label, in plain terms: meningococcal conjugate vaccine given as trial control. Vaccinee samples were obtained from the UK trials COV001 and COV002, which included a single-blind randomized controlled phase 2/3 trial of AZD1222 (ChAdOx1 nCoV-19) in healthy adults. For TCRbeta chain sequencing, PBMC samples were collected from trial participants at day 0 and at day 28 after the second dose. The chain employs TRBV6-5 and TRBJ2-1, and 9 bases in between align with TRBD2. Specimen: peripheral blood, collected 28 days after the second dose of the MenACWY control vaccine. The sequence was collected from an adult who received the MenACWY meningococcal vaccine as a control. The DNA sequence reads TGTGCCAGCACCCTCTTAGCGGGGGCCACGAGCGAGCAGTTCTTC. The resulting protein is CASTLLAGATSEQFF.